The rows below give T cell receptor beta chains drawn from one sample of a study of shared clonotypes between healthy human individuals. Measured with immunoSEQ multiplex PCR; TCRdb has only the in-frame clones, and not every one. The sample records millions of clones, 90% to 95% being singletons. Sequences were obtained from naive CD4+ T cells sorted from blood. Receptors were obtained from a man between 18 and 35 years old in good health. Both conserved end residues are part of each CDR3. Each record gives: D gene, J gene, clone size, V gene, CDR3 DNA, CDR3 protein. A D gene is named only where the DNA matches it firmly. Clone size is not always given. Where it is, it says once, few, many or a class for expanded clones.

d_call: -; j_call: TRBJ2-5; clone_size: -; v_call: TRBV6-5; cdr3_nt: TGTGCCAGCAGTTACGGTGAGACCCAGTACTTC; cdr3_aa: CASSYGETQYF
d_call: TRBD1; j_call: TRBJ2-1; clone_size: once; v_call: TRBV29-1; cdr3_nt: TGCAGCGTTTTACAGGGGAAATCGTCCAATGAGCAGTTCTTC; cdr3_aa: CSVLQGKSSNEQFF
d_call: -; j_call: TRBJ2-6; clone_size: -; v_call: TRBV4-1; cdr3_nt: TGCGCCAGCAGCCAAGCTTTCGGAGACTTACCCTACTCTGGGGCCAACGTCCTGACTTTC; cdr3_aa: CASSQAFGDLPYSGANVLTF
d_call: TRBD2; j_call: TRBJ2-1; clone_size: -; v_call: TRBV18; cdr3_nt: TGTGCCAGCTCACCACCGGGGCGGGGGAGTAACAATGAGCAGTTCTTC; cdr3_aa: CASSPPGRGSNNEQFF
d_call: -; j_call: TRBJ2-2; clone_size: -; v_call: TRBV10-3; cdr3_nt: TGTGCCATCACCGAGGACGGTATCGGGGAGCTGTTTTTT; cdr3_aa: CAITEDGIGELFF
d_call: -; j_call: TRBJ1-5; clone_size: -; v_call: TRBV7-2; cdr3_nt: TGTGCCAGCAGCCGACAGTCCAATCAGCCCCAGCATTTT; cdr3_aa: CASSRQSNQPQHF
d_call: -; j_call: TRBJ2-5; clone_size: -; v_call: TRBV6-6; cdr3_nt: TGTGCCAGCAGACTTAGCGGAGAAGAGACCCAGTACTTC; cdr3_aa: CASRLSGEETQYF
d_call: -; j_call: TRBJ2-2; clone_size: -; v_call: TRBV19; cdr3_nt: TGTGCCAGTAGTATTGACCGAGGGCCAGGGGCGAGGACCGGGGAGCTGTTTTTT; cdr3_aa: CASSIDRGPGARTGELFF
d_call: -; j_call: TRBJ2-7; clone_size: -; v_call: TRBV10-2; cdr3_nt: TGCGCCAGCAGTGAGATTGTCTTGGTAGCAGGATTCGAGCAGTACTTC; cdr3_aa: CASSEIVLVAGFEQYF
d_call: TRBD2; j_call: TRBJ2-3; clone_size: -; v_call: TRBV7-9; cdr3_nt: TGTGCCAGCAGCCGCGGGGGCGGGGGGGGCACAGATACGCAGTATTTT; cdr3_aa: CASSRGGGGGTDTQYF
d_call: TRBD2; j_call: TRBJ2-7; clone_size: -; v_call: TRBV7-2; cdr3_nt: TGTGCCAGCAGAACTAGCGGGAGCTCCGAGCAGTACTTC; cdr3_aa: CASRTSGSSEQYF
d_call: -; j_call: TRBJ1-4; clone_size: -; v_call: TRBV2; cdr3_nt: TGTGCCAGCAGTGAATTATTTTGGGTCACTAATGAAAAACTGTTTTTT; cdr3_aa: CASSELFWVTNEKLFF
d_call: TRBD1; j_call: TRBJ2-5; clone_size: -; v_call: TRBV4-1; cdr3_nt: TGCGCCAGCAGCCAAGAGGGACAGGTATCGTACCAAGAGACCCAGTACTTC; cdr3_aa: CASSQEGQVSYQETQYF
d_call: -; j_call: TRBJ2-1; clone_size: -; v_call: TRBV6-1; cdr3_nt: TGTGCCAGCAGTGAATCGTCAGCCCCCAATGAGCAGTTCTTC; cdr3_aa: CASSESSAPNEQFF
d_call: -; j_call: TRBJ2-7; clone_size: -; v_call: TRBV9; cdr3_nt: TGTGCCAGCAGCGTAGTGGGCGGCCGAGGGGGCGAGCAGTACTTC; cdr3_aa: CASSVVGGRGGEQYF
d_call: -; j_call: TRBJ1-1; clone_size: -; v_call: TRBV5-6; cdr3_nt: TGTGCCAGCAGCCCGGAAGATGGCGCCTTCTCGGGAGCTTTCTTT; cdr3_aa: CASSPEDGAFSGAFF
d_call: -; j_call: TRBJ2-1; clone_size: -; v_call: TRBV7-2; cdr3_nt: TGTGCCAGCAGGCCCGGGACGTTCAATGAGCAGTTCTTC; cdr3_aa: CASRPGTFNEQFF
d_call: TRBD1; j_call: TRBJ1-4; clone_size: -; v_call: TRBV19; cdr3_nt: TGTGCCAGTAGTATTTTCGTGGCAGGGGGCGTTCGTGAAAAACTGTTTTTT; cdr3_aa: CASSIFVAGGVREKLFF
d_call: TRBD1; j_call: TRBJ2-7; clone_size: -; v_call: TRBV7-2; cdr3_nt: TGTGCCAGCAGCAAGCAGGGGGTCTCCTACGAGCAGTACTTC; cdr3_aa: CASSKQGVSYEQYF
d_call: -; j_call: TRBJ2-3; clone_size: -; v_call: TRBV5-1; cdr3_nt: TGCGCCAGCAGCATATCGGGGCAAAGCACAGATACGCAGTATTTT; cdr3_aa: CASSISGQSTDTQYF
d_call: -; j_call: TRBJ2-4; clone_size: -; v_call: TRBV9; cdr3_nt: TGTGCCAGCAGCTTGATCCCCGTTTGGGACATTCAGTACTTC; cdr3_aa: CASSLIPVWDIQYF
d_call: -; j_call: TRBJ1-3; clone_size: -; v_call: TRBV10-3; cdr3_nt: TGTGCCATCAGTGAAGTAATGGACGGATCTGGAAACACCATATATTTT; cdr3_aa: CAISEVMDGSGNTIYF
d_call: -; j_call: TRBJ2-3; clone_size: -; v_call: TRBV5-4; cdr3_nt: TGTGCCAGCAGCTTGGCGCAGGGTTATACAGATACGCAGTATTTT; cdr3_aa: CASSLAQGYTDTQYF
d_call: -; j_call: TRBJ1-2; clone_size: -; v_call: TRBV7-2; cdr3_nt: TGTGCCAGCAGCTTTCGATCCGGGACATTTACTAACTATGGCTACACCTTC; cdr3_aa: CASSFRSGTFTNYGYTF
d_call: -; j_call: TRBJ1-1; clone_size: -; v_call: TRBV5-1; cdr3_nt: TGCGCCAGCAGCGCGGGGACGGGAGGCATGAACACTGAAGCTTTCTTT; cdr3_aa: CASSAGTGGMNTEAFF
d_call: TRBD2; j_call: TRBJ2-5; clone_size: -; v_call: TRBV7-8; cdr3_nt: TGTGCCAGCAGCGCTAGGGAGGGGGAGACCCAGTACTTC; cdr3_aa: CASSAREGETQYF
d_call: -; j_call: TRBJ1-4; clone_size: -; v_call: TRBV2; cdr3_nt: TGTGCCAGCAGTGAAGTAGGAACTAATGAAAAACTGTTTTTT; cdr3_aa: CASSEVGTNEKLFF
d_call: -; j_call: TRBJ2-3; clone_size: -; v_call: TRBV14; cdr3_nt: TGTGCCAGCGCTATGGTAGATACGCAGTATTTT; cdr3_aa: CASAMVDTQYF
d_call: TRBD1; j_call: TRBJ2-2; clone_size: -; v_call: TRBV10-3; cdr3_nt: TGTGCCATCAGAACACTTGCTTCCCAACGGGACAGGGAGGGCGGGGAGCTGTTTTTT; cdr3_aa: CAIRTLASQRDREGGELFF
d_call: -; j_call: TRBJ2-7; clone_size: -; v_call: TRBV30; cdr3_nt: TGTGCCTGGAGTTCGGGACTCGGAGGGTACGAGCAGTACTTC; cdr3_aa: CAWSSGLGGYEQYF
d_call: -; j_call: TRBJ1-2; clone_size: -; v_call: TRBV6-5; cdr3_nt: TGTGCCAGCAGTTACTCTACCGGGAATGGCTACACCTTC; cdr3_aa: CASSYSTGNGYTF
d_call: -; j_call: TRBJ1-2; clone_size: -; v_call: TRBV6-5; cdr3_nt: TGTGCCAGCAGTTACGGGGGGGCCTATGGCTACACCTTC; cdr3_aa: CASSYGGAYGYTF
d_call: -; j_call: TRBJ1-4; clone_size: once; v_call: TRBV19; cdr3_nt: TGTGCCAGTAGTCGGAGTTTCCCTAATGAAAAACTGTTTTTT; cdr3_aa: CASSRSFPNEKLFF
d_call: -; j_call: TRBJ1-5; clone_size: -; v_call: TRBV18; cdr3_nt: TGTGCCAGCTCACCACTACACAACAATCAGCCCCAGCATTTT; cdr3_aa: CASSPLHNNQPQHF
d_call: -; j_call: TRBJ1-5; clone_size: -; v_call: TRBV4-1; cdr3_nt: TGCGCCAGCAGCCAAGATCTGCCGGGTAGCAATCAGCCCCAGCATTTT; cdr3_aa: CASSQDLPGSNQPQHF
d_call: -; j_call: TRBJ2-1; clone_size: -; v_call: TRBV2; cdr3_nt: TGTGCCAGCAGTGAATTTCGCGAGCAGTTCTTC; cdr3_aa: CASSEFREQFF
d_call: -; j_call: TRBJ2-2; clone_size: -; v_call: TRBV30; cdr3_nt: TGTGCCTGGAGTGGAAAGGTCTGCACCGGGGAGCTGTTTTTT; cdr3_aa: CAWSGKVCTGELFF
d_call: TRBD1; j_call: TRBJ2-7; clone_size: -; v_call: TRBV7-9; cdr3_nt: TGTGCCAGCAGCTCCCACCGGGACAGGGGATTGGGGGAGCAGTACTTC; cdr3_aa: CASSSHRDRGLGEQYF
d_call: TRBD2; j_call: TRBJ2-5; clone_size: once; v_call: TRBV6-5; cdr3_nt: TGTGCCAGCAGTCCCGGACTAGCGGAAGAGACCCAGTACTTC; cdr3_aa: CASSPGLAEETQYF
d_call: TRBD2; j_call: TRBJ2-7; clone_size: once; v_call: TRBV14; cdr3_nt: TGTGCCAGCAGCCAAGGGGGGGGGAGGAACGAGCAGTACTTC; cdr3_aa: CASSQGGGRNEQYF
d_call: -; j_call: TRBJ1-6; clone_size: -; v_call: TRBV2; cdr3_nt: TGTGCCAGCAGTGCAGGGAGCTCCTATAATTCACCCCTCCACTTT; cdr3_aa: CASSAGSSYNSPLHF